These 23 T cell receptor beta chains were all obtained from the same sample, sequenced in a study of blood T cell repertoires in COVID-19 (dated by TCRdb to 2018 to 2021). Library preparation was by the immunoSEQ multiplex PCR assay. TCRdb took this table from immuneACCESS and kept in-frame rearrangements with V and J called. Such tables lack part of the clones; where checked against another copy, unresolved V genes explain under half of the gap, and the rest is unexplained. The sample yields about 240,000 clones; around 80% were counted once. The ten largest clones capture 3.4% of the sample. Sequenced sample: peripheral blood. The receptors originated from a woman aged 18 to 35 with acute or convalescent COVID-19.

This chain links TRBV4-3 with TRBJ1-1; D possibly corresponds to TRBD1 (5 bases). V was cut by 4 bases and J by 2 bases, with 17 bases left in between. The CDR3 length is 16 residues. Germline loops: CDR1 LGHNA, CDR2 YSLEER. In DNA, the CDR3 is TGCGCCAGCAGCCCATCCCGCGGGGGACCCAACACTGAAGCTTTCTTT. Translating it yields CASSPSRGGPNTEAFF.

The chain links TRBV25-1 to TRBJ2-5, with 9 positions matching TRBD2. Germline V gene data show CDR1 as MGHDK and CDR2 as SYGVNS. The length of the CDR3 is 13 residues. Losses at the gene ends were 6 bases for V and 5 bases for J; bases not matched to a gene: 4. This chain's CDR3 is CASRLAGSETQYF. DNA for the CDR3: TGTGCCAGCAGGCTAGCGGGAAGTGAGACCCAGTACTTC.

V usage is TRBV29-1 and J usage is TRBJ1-4; D unclear. Looked up from germline, CDR1 is SQVTM and CDR2 is ANQGSEA. The V end lost 4 bases, the J end lost 4 bases, and 10 bases lay between the germline ends. The CDR3 is made up of 13 amino acids. The CDR3 spells CSVVSSSNEKLFF. The CDR3 bases are TGCAGCGTTGTATCGAGTAGTAATGAAAAACTGTTTTTT.

The chain carries TRBV12-2 and TRBJ2-3; the DNA was not used to check the table's D call, TRBD1. TRBV12-2 is an annotated pseudogene. The CDR3 spans 16 residues. CDR3 in amino acids: CASRPVQGGGTDTQYF. The CDR3 nucleotides read TGTGCAAGTCGCCCCGTTCAGGGGGGTGGCACAGATACGCAGTATTTT.

The rearrangement links TRBV4-2 to TRBJ1-2; TRBD1 matches at 7 bases. V shed 2 bases and J 2 bases; nucleotides not matched to a gene: 2. Germline V gives CDR1 LGHNA, CDR2 YNFKEQ. The CDR3 contains 14 residues. The CDR3 sequence: CASSQQQGNYGYTF. The CDR3 region has the DNA TGTGCCAGCAGCCAACAACAGGGGAACTATGGCTACACCTTC.

The chain recombines TRBV7-3 with TRBJ2-3; possible D gene TRBD2, 6 bases. This CDR3 region has 15 residues. V was trimmed by 3 bases and J by 1 base, leaving 11 bases between them. The germline V gene has CDR1 SGHTA and CDR2 FQGTGA. CDR3 amino acids: CASSFFGSGTDTQYF. The CDR3 region has the DNA TGTGCCAGCAGCTTTTTCGGGAGTGGCACAGATACGCAGTATTTT.

This sequence joins TRBV5-6 and TRBJ1-5; D not resolved. The CDR3 has 14 residues. The germline V gene encodes CDR1 SGHDT and CDR2 YYEEEE. V lost 2 bases to trimming and J lost 5 bases, with 11 bases between them. CDR3 loop: CASSFYGGYQPQHF. CDR3 nucleotides: TGTGCCAGCAGCTTCTATGGAGGGTATCAGCCCCAGCATTTT.

The sample holds a few counts of this clone. The V gene is TRBV10-2, the J gene TRBJ2-1; 12 nucleotides match TRBD2. The length of the CDR3 is 16 residues. Per germline, CDR1 WSHSY and CDR2 SAAADI. Trimming removed 2 bases from V and 9 bases from J; junction bases left unmatched: 8. This CDR3 reads CASSERLAGARGEQFF. In nucleotides, the CDR3 is TGCGCCAGCAGTGAGAGACTAGCGGGAGCTAGAGGTGAGCAGTTCTTC.

The chain employs TRBV7-9 and TRBJ2-2, with TRBD2 matching over 9 bases. Germline V gene sequence: CDR1 SEHNR, CDR2 FQNEAQ (reference sequence). CDR3 size: 14 residues. With V trimmed by 7 bases and J by 3 bases, 3 bases remained unmatched. CDR3 nucleotide sequence: TGTGCCAGCACAGCGGGAGGATACACCGGGGAGCTGTTTTTT. This gives the protein CASTAGGYTGELFF.

As for this clone: The junction does not match germline at one end; this may be a read error. This chain links TRBV2 with TRBJ1-1; D gene unclear. Germline V gene data show CDR1 as SNHLY and CDR2 as FYNNEI. This CDR3 comprises 16 residues. The CDR3 bases are TGTGCCAGCCGTGACTTTCGTCGAAAGCCGAACACTGAAGCTTTCTTT. Its protein is CASRDFRRKPNTEAFF.

The genes are TRBV6-6 and TRBJ2-7; D is unresolved. The germline V gene has CDR1 MNHNY and CDR2 SVGAGI (reference sequence). The CDR3 is made up of 12 amino acids. V lost 6 bases and J lost 6, with 12 bases in between. DNA for the CDR3: TGTGCCAGCAGACCCAGGAACTCCGAGCAGTACTTC. It encodes CASRPRNSEQYF.

This clone was seen ten or more times. The gene calls are TRBV7-8 and TRBJ1-3; possibly TRBD1 for D (5 bases). V lost 2 bases to trimming and J lost 0 bases, with 17 bases between them. The CDR3 sequence is 18 residues long. In germline, CDR1 is SGHVS, CDR2 FQNEAQ. Here the CDR3 reads CASSLLILDRGSGNTIYF. The CDR3 DNA reads as TGTGCCAGCAGCTTACTTATTCTTGACAGAGGCTCTGGAAACACCATATATTTT.

J is TRBJ2-1 and V is TRBV11-2; weak D call: TRBD2 (5 bases). Germline V gives CDR1 SGHAT, CDR2 FQNNGV. CDR3 length: 13 amino acids. Trimming removed 6 bases from V and 10 bases from J, with 16 bases in between. The chain's CDR3 is CASRKEGIGEQFF. DNA of the CDR3: TGTGCCAGCAGGAAAGAGGGAATAGGGGAGCAGTTCTTC.

This chain links TRBV6-5 with TRBJ2-2, with TRBD2 identical over 8 bases. The CDR3 sequence is 16 residues long. CDR1 MNHEY and CDR2 SVGAGI come from the germline V gene. Germline trimming cut 4 bases from V and 5 bases from J; bases unmatched to any gene: 9. The CDR3 coding sequence is TGTGCCAGCAGTTTTAGGGTAGCGGGACATACCGGGGAGCTGTTTTTT. Translation gives CASSFRVAGHTGELFF.

The CDR3 DNA sequence: TGTGCCAGCAGGACTACCCGCACAGATACGCAGTATTTT. It translates to CASRTTRTDTQYF. The rearrangement uses TRBV6-5 and TRBJ2-3, with a weak D call TRBD2 (5 bases). CDR3 length: 13 amino acids. The V and J ends lost 6 bases and 1 base respectively, with 8 bases between them. The V gene's germline CDR1 is MNHEY and CDR2 SVGAGI.

V and J are TRBV6-5 and TRBJ2-1; 13 positions match TRBD2. V lost 6 bases and J lost 7; bases outside the gene matches: 6. The CDR3 consists of 15 residues. Germline values: CDR1 MNHEY, CDR2 SVGAGI. The CDR3 here is CASRPLAGGLNEQFF. Written as DNA, the CDR3 is TGTGCCAGCAGACCACTAGCGGGAGGGCTTAATGAGCAGTTCTTC.

The V gene is TRBV6-6, the J gene TRBJ1-3; no clear D. Trimming stripped 5 bases from V and 0 bases from J, with 26 bases between. The CDR3 covers 20 residues. Germline V gene data show CDR1 as MNHNY and CDR2 as SVGAGI (reference sequence). The CDR3 coding sequence is TGTGCCAGCAGTCCCTTCCCCCGGGCCACGGCGCGGGGCTCTGGAAACACCATATATTTT. Translation: CASSPFPRATARGSGNTIYF.

The chain employs TRBV19 and TRBJ2-7; D is undetermined. Trimming stripped 3 bases from V and 5 bases from J, with 5 bases between. In germline, CDR1 is LNHDA, CDR2 SQIVND (reference sequence). This CDR3 has 11 residues. The CDR3 sequence is CASSIHDEQYF. CDR3 nucleotides: TGTGCCAGTAGTATCCATGACGAGCAGTACTTC.

J is TRBJ2-1 and V is TRBV5-4; 8 bases are shared with TRBD2. V trimming: 4 bases; J trimming: 9 bases; junction bases outside the gene matches: 15. Per germline, CDR1 SGHNT and CDR2 YYREEE (reference sequence). The CDR3 loop spans 16 amino acids. This CDR3 reads CASSLPGTSKFGEQFF. Written as DNA, the CDR3 is TGTGCCAGCAGCCTCCCCGGGACTAGTAAGTTTGGTGAGCAGTTCTTC.

The chain recombines TRBV9 with TRBJ1-2; D is possibly TRBD1 (5 bases). The CDR3 is 12 amino acids. Trimming shortened V by 3 bases and J by 4 bases, and 7 bases separated the two germline ends. Germline CDR1 and CDR2: SGDLS and YYNGEE. The chain's CDR3 is CASSATAYGYTF. The CDR3 DNA is TGTGCCAGCAGCGCGACAGCCTATGGCTACACCTTC.

The V and J genes are TRBV25-1 and TRBJ1-1; maybe TRBD1 (5 bases). This CDR3 has 14 residues. The germline gives CDR1 MGHDK, CDR2 SYGVNS. V was shortened by 6 bases and J by 4 bases, with 15 bases between the two germline ends. The CDR3 DNA reads TGTGCCAGCAGAGAGACCCTGGGGGGCACTGAAGCTTTCTTT. It specifies CASRETLGGTEAFF. The full variable domain, with the rest looked up from reference TRBV25-1 and TRBJ1-1, is EADIYQTPRYLVIGTGKKITLECSQTMGHDKMYWYQQDPGMELHLIHYSYGVNSTEKGDLSSESTVSRIRTEHFPLTLESARPSHTSQYLCASRETLGGTEAFFGQGTRLTVV.

The chain couples TRBV7-2 to TRBJ1-3, with no clear D. Germline V lookup: CDR1 SGHTA, CDR2 FQGNSA. The length of the CDR3 is 14 residues. Deletions cut 1 base from V and 3 bases from J, with 7 bases between. The CDR3 DNA reads TGTGCCAGCAGCTTAGTCCGGGGTGGAAACACCATATATTTT. Protein: CASSLVRGGNTIYF.

This chain connects TRBV10-2 to TRBJ1-1, with a possible D match to TRBD1 (5 bases). Deletions cut 2 bases from V and 1 base from J, with 8 bases between. The CDR3 extends over 14 amino acids. Germline CDR1 WSHSY, CDR2 SAAADI. In nucleotides, the CDR3 is TGCGCCAGCAGTGAGACCACAGGGAACACTGAAGCTTTCTTT. This gives the protein CASSETTGNTEAFF.